Below are 21 T cell receptor beta chains sequenced from a single sample in a study of T cell responses to AZD1222 COVID-19 vaccine. Method: immunoSEQ multiplex PCR; TCRdb's copy keeps in-frame clones and lacks some. Here the sample spans around 130,000 clones, over 90% being singletons. Specimen: peripheral blood, collected on day 0 of AZD1222 vaccination. Every receptor here comes from an adult in good health.

The V gene is TRBV19, the J gene TRBJ1-6; D is possibly TRBD1 (6 bases). Germline loops: CDR1 LNHDA, CDR2 SQIVND (reference sequence). V lost 3 bases and J 10 bases, leaving 13 bases between the germline ends. The CDR3 contains 14 residues. The CDR3 DNA reads TGTGCCAGTAGTATCCTTCAGGGGACATCACCCCTCCACTTT. It codes for CASSILQGTSPLHF.

In regard to this clone: Other DNA sequences in this sample translate to the same CDR3. V and J are TRBV18 and TRBJ2-7, with no clear D. CDR1 KGHSH and CDR2 LQKENI come from the germline V gene. V was trimmed by 3 bases and J by 5 bases, leaving 5 bases between them. The length of the CDR3 is 11 residues. In DNA form, the CDR3 reads TGTGCCAGCTCACCCCGTGACGAGCAGTACTTC. Translated, it gives CASSPRDEQYF.

Comments on this clone: Within the sample, other DNA sequences also encode this same CDR3. V gene TRBV12-3 or TRBV12-4 combines with J gene TRBJ1-1; a weak D match, TRBD1 (6 bases). The CDR3 has 13 amino acids. The V end was cut by 6 bases, the J end by 2 bases, with 10 bases between. CDR3 nucleotides: TGTGCCAGCAGCCCGACAGGTAACACTGAAGCTTTCTTT. It encodes CASSPTGNTEAFF.

The chain combines TRBV28 with TRBJ2-7; D might be TRBD2 (5 bases). Trimming stripped 5 bases from V and 1 base from J, with 12 bases between. There are 14 residues in the CDR3. The germline CDR1 and CDR2 sequences are MDHEN and SYDVKM. The CDR3 is CASSTSPGSYEQYF. The CDR3 DNA sequence: TGTGCCAGCAGTACTAGTCCCGGGTCCTACGAGCAGTACTTC.

Only a few counts were recorded for this clone. The rearrangement links TRBV5-6 to TRBJ2-1; 8 positions agree with TRBD1. From germline, CDR1 is SGHDT and CDR2 YYEEEE. This CDR3 has 16 residues. V dropped 0 bases and J dropped 4; count of bases not matched to a gene: 6. Written as DNA, the CDR3 is TGTGCCAGCAGCTTGGATCAGGGGGCGACGTACAATGAGCAGTTCTTC. Residues: CASSLDQGATYNEQFF.

The chain recombines TRBV27 with TRBJ2-3; D is ambiguous. Trimming left V 3 bases short and J 0 bases short, with 19 bases between. Per germline, CDR1 MNHEY and CDR2 SMNVEV (reference sequence). CDR3 length equals 18 residues. The DNA of the CDR3 is TGTGCCAGCAGTTTCGCCGTTATCCTCGGCGTAAGCACAGATACGCAGTATTTT. It specifies CASSFAVILGVSTDTQYF.

The J gene is TRBJ2-3, the V gene TRBV7-3; no definite D call. This CDR3 has 13 amino acids. The V gene's germline CDR1 is SGHTA and CDR2 FQGTGA. V lost 5 bases, J lost 4 bases, and 10 bases lay in between. The CDR3 bases are TGTGCCAGCAGCCCCGGGTTACCAGATACGCAGTATTTT. As protein: CASSPGLPDTQYF.

The J gene is TRBJ2-3, the V gene TRBV7-2; weak D call: TRBD2 (6 bases). This CDR3 is 14 amino acids long. From germline, CDR1 is SGHTA and CDR2 FQGNSA. V was pared by 2 bases and J by 4 bases, with 10 bases between. CDR3 coding DNA: TGTGCCAGCAGCTTAAATCCTAGCGCAGATACGCAGTATTTT. This translates into CASSLNPSADTQYF.

The chain employs TRBV7-3 and TRBJ2-2; no clear D. Looked up from germline, CDR1 is SGHTA and CDR2 is FQGTGA. This CDR3 is 13 amino acids long. Deletions cut 2 bases from V and 5 bases from J, with 6 bases between. In DNA form, the CDR3 reads TGTGCCAGCAGCTTATTTGGGACCGGGGAGCTGTTTTTT. Protein product: CASSLFGTGELFF.

V and J are TRBV27 and TRBJ1-2, with a weak D call TRBD1 (6 bases). Trimming left V 4 bases short and J 0 bases short, with 24 bases between. CDR1 MNHEY and CDR2 SMNVEV come from the germline V gene (reference sequence). The CDR3 runs 19 residues. The CDR3 coding sequence is TGTGCCAGCAGTTCCGCCCTCGGACAGACTCACGGGACTAACTATGGCTACACCTTC. It codes for CASSSALGQTHGTNYGYTF.

Comment on this clone: A junction boundary mismatches the germline segment, possibly from a read error. The chain employs TRBV19 and TRBJ2-2, with D perhaps matching TRBD1 or TRBD2 (5 bases each). From germline, CDR1 is LNHDA and CDR2 SQIVND (reference sequence). This CDR3 has 13 amino acids. The CDR3 nucleotides read TGTGCCAGTAGTCCGGGACCCACCAGGGAGCTGTTTTTT. Its protein is CASSPGPTRELFF.

V and J are TRBV12-3 or TRBV12-4 and TRBJ2-1, with 7 bases fitting TRBD2. This CDR3 contains 12 residues. Unmatched junction bases numbered 2, after V lost 4 bases and J lost 8 bases. The CDR3 loop is CASSSAGYEQFF. In DNA form, the CDR3 reads TGTGCCAGCAGTTCAGCGGGATATGAGCAGTTCTTC.

The chain couples TRBV7-8 to TRBJ2-1; 7 bases are shared with TRBD2. Germline V gene sequence: CDR1 SGHVS, CDR2 FQNEAQ. Trimming cost V 2 bases and J 2 bases; bases outside gene matches: 6. The CDR3 contains 16 residues. The CDR3 here is CASSLRWSGTYNEQFF. CDR3 DNA: TGTGCCAGCAGCTTACGGTGGAGCGGGACCTACAATGAGCAGTTCTTC.

V gene TRBV3-1 (or the pseudogene TRBV3-2) combines with J gene TRBJ2-2, with D unclear. From germline, CDR1 is LGHDT and CDR2 YNNKEL (reference sequence). The CDR3 loop spans 12 amino acids. V lost 4 bases and J 2 bases, leaving 2 bases between the germline ends. In DNA form, the CDR3 reads TGTGCCAGCAGCCGTAACACCGGGGAGCTGTTTTTT. It is translated as CASSRNTGELFF.

This chain connects TRBV12-3 or TRBV12-4 to TRBJ1-1; D ambiguous. The CDR3 extends over 13 amino acids. V shed 3 bases and J shed 5 bases, with 10 bases lying between them. CDR3 coding DNA: TGTGCCAGCAGTTTGCCCGGTCGGACTGAAGCTTTCTTT. This codes for CASSLPGRTEAFF.

The chain is built from TRBV3-1 (or the pseudogene TRBV3-2) and TRBJ2-7; D unresolved. The CDR3 loop spans 14 amino acids. Germline assignment: CDR1 LGHDT and CDR2 YNNKEL (reference sequence). Trimming left V 1 base short and J 9 bases short, with 16 bases between. The CDR3 loop reads CASSQGDRSSGQYF. The CDR3 bases are TGTGCCAGCAGCCAAGGGGATAGGTCCTCCGGGCAGTACTTC.

CDR3 protein: CASRSNRVGYTF. The CDR3 nucleotides read TGTGCCAGCAGGTCGAACAGGGTCGGCTACACCTTC. The V and J genes are TRBV7-9 and TRBJ1-2; a possible D gene is TRBD1 (6 bases). CDR1 and CDR2 (germline): SEHNR, FQNEAQ (reference sequence). There are 12 residues in the CDR3. V lost 6 bases and J 8 bases, leaving 13 bases between the germline ends.

The V and J genes are TRBV11-3 and TRBJ2-5, with TRBD2 matching 14 bases. V lost 5 bases, J lost 5 bases, and 7 bases stayed unmatched. Germline CDR1 is SGHNT and CDR2 is YENEEA. The CDR3 is made up of 16 amino acids. The chain's CDR3 is CASSPGLAGVDETQYF. The CDR3 nucleotides are TGTGCCAGCAGCCCGGGACTAGCGGGAGTTGATGAGACCCAGTACTTC.

In this sample, this clone turned up once. This chain joins TRBV7-9 and TRBJ2-2, with a possible D match to TRBD2 (5 bases). The CDR3 has 14 amino acids. Trimming took 4 bases from V and 1 from J, leaving 7 bases between them. From germline, CDR1 is SEHNR and CDR2 FQNEAQ (reference sequence). This chain's CDR3 is CASSSRGNTGELFF. The CDR3 DNA reads as TGTGCCAGCAGCTCCCGGGGGAACACCGGGGAGCTGTTTTTT.

CDR3 DNA: TGTGCCAGCAGCTCCCGGGACCTGACCTACGAGCAGTACTTC. Its protein is CASSSRDLTYEQYF. The rearrangement uses TRBV28 and TRBJ2-7; perhaps D is TRBD1 or TRBD2 (5 bases each). The CDR3 contains 14 residues. Germline CDR1 reads MDHEN; CDR2 reads SYDVKM. V lost 6 bases and J 2 bases, leaving 14 bases between the germline ends. The whole variable domain, remainder taken from reference TRBV28 and TRBJ2-7, is DVKVTQSSRYLVKRTGEKVFLECVQDMDHENMFWYRQDPGLGLRLIYFSYDVKMKEKGDIPEGYSVSREKKERFSLILESASTNQTSMYLCASSSRDLTYEQYFGPGTRLTVT.

This chain joins TRBV9 and TRBJ1-2; 7 bases fit TRBD1. The CDR3 is 13 amino acids. Trimming cost V 4 bases and J 4 bases; bases outside gene matches: 4. Germline V lookup: CDR1 SGDLS, CDR2 YYNGEE. CDR3 loop: CASSMGQPYGYTF. The CDR3 bases are TGTGCCAGCAGCATGGGACAGCCCTATGGCTACACCTTC.